Below are 20 T cell receptor beta chains sequenced from a single sample in a study of regulatory T cells in long-lasting Graves disease. Relying on iRepertoire HTBI primers and Arm-PCR of CDR3 regions, the team built TCR beta libraries. TCRdb re-analysed the multiplex PCR reads in MiXCR, keeping a single row per CDR3 protein. The data contain about 560,000 distinct CDR3 sequences, roughly 15% of them seen just once; the ten biggest clones take up around 12%. Time point in this sample: newly diagnosed GD, antithyroid drugs for less than 3 months. After RNA was extracted from PBMCs, the TCR library was made from it. These records were also assigned to another study, of T cells in Graves' hyperthyroidism and ophthalmopathy.

Sequences were derived from peripheral blood mononuclear cells (PBMCs), sampled at new diagnosis, from a patient treated with antithyroid drugs. The receptor set was obtained from a man between 18 and 29 years old with Graves disease.

This clonotype was counted many times. The J gene is TRBJ2-5, the V gene TRBV28; weak D call: TRBD1 (5 bases). The ends were cut back, 5 bases at V and 5 bases at J, with 15 bases in the middle. Germline CDR1 MDHEN, CDR2 SYDVKM. The CDR3 is made up of 14 amino acids. The CDR3 nucleotides are TGTGCCAGCAGTAAGCCTCAGGGTGGGGAGACCCAGTACTTC. Amino acids: CASSKPQGGETQYF.

This chain joins TRBV6-5 and TRBJ1-5; D uncertain. Germline V CDR1 and CDR2: MNHEY, SVGAGI. V was trimmed by 0 bases and J by 0 bases, leaving 12 bases between them. The CDR3 totals 17 residues. CDR3 sequence (DNA): TGTGCCAGCAGTTACTCGAACCCGACATATAGCAATCAGCCCCAGCATTTT. It translates to CASSYSNPTYSNQPQHF.

Remarks on this clonotype: Just one base apart from a much larger clone, this may be a read error. The V and J genes are TRBV6-1 and TRBJ2-1; 9 positions agree with TRBD2. This CDR3 spans 15 amino acids. Germline CDR1 MNHNS, CDR2 SASEGT. DNA of the CDR3: TGTGCCAGCAAATCCGGGACTAGCTCCTACAATGGGCAGTTCTTC. Its protein product is CASKSGTSSYNGQFF.

J is TRBJ1-1 and V is TRBV28, with D maybe TRBD1 (6 bases). The CDR3 runs to 14 residues. Between the trimmed V and J ends, which lost 6 bases and 4 bases, there was a span of 15 bases. Germline V lookup: CDR1 MDHEN, CDR2 SYDVKM. The DNA of the CDR3 is TGTGCCAGCAGCCCCCCAGGGGCGGCCACTGAAGCTTTCTTT. Protein sequence: CASSPPGAATEAFF.

This clonotype was counted only a few times. This clone may be a read error of a much larger clone one base away. The chain combines TRBV30 with TRBJ1-1; no firm D call. V was trimmed by 3 bases and J by 1 base, leaving 9 bases between them. This CDR3 has 13 amino acids. The germline CDR1 and CDR2 sequences are GTSNPN and SVGIG (reference sequence). CDR3 DNA sequence: TGTGCCTGGAGGCAGGCAGGGAACACTGAAGCTTTCTTT. It encodes CAWRQAGNTEAFF.

This clonotype was seen many times. This chain connects TRBV11-3 to TRBJ2-2, with 12 bases matching TRBD2. This CDR3 contains 16 residues. Unmatched junction bases numbered 6, after V lost 5 bases and J lost 5 bases. Germline assignment: CDR1 SGHNT and CDR2 YENEEA. The CDR3, as DNA: TGTGCCAGCAGCGGTACCGGGACTAGCGGGACCGGGGAGCTGTTTTTT. Its translation: CASSGTGTSGTGELFF.

At least ten counts were recorded for this clonotype. The chain employs TRBV3-1 and TRBJ2-7, with D perhaps matching TRBD2 (5 bases). The CDR3 loop spans 13 amino acids. Deletions cut 5 bases from V and 0 bases from J, with 8 bases between. CDR1 and CDR2 (germline): LGHDT, YNNKEL (reference sequence). As DNA, the CDR3 is TGTGCCAGCAGCTCCGGGGACTCCTACGAGCAGTACTTC. Amino acids: CASSSGDSYEQYF.

This clonotype was seen at least ten times. The V call is TRBV12-3 or TRBV12-4, the J call TRBJ2-7; D is perhaps TRBD1 or TRBD2 (6 bases each). This CDR3 has 17 amino acids. Between the trimmed V and J ends, which lost 6 bases and 5 bases, there was a span of 26 bases. The CDR3 spells CASSIWYTGTGIDEQYF. CDR3 DNA: TGTGCCAGCAGCATCTGGTACACAGGGACTGGGATCGACGAGCAGTACTTC.

This clonotype has a handful of counts. This clone may be a read error of a much larger clone one base away. The rearrangement links TRBV28 to TRBJ2-6; the D is unclear. The CDR3 runs 14 residues. Between the trimmed V and J ends, which lost 3 bases and 2 bases, there was a span of 5 bases. Germline values: CDR1 MDHEN, CDR2 SYDVKM. This CDR3 is CASSFTTGANVLTF. CDR3 coding DNA: TGTGCCAGCAGTTTCACCACTGGGGCCAACGTCCTGACTTTC.

This chain connects TRBV30 to TRBJ2-7; no reliable D call. Germline lookup yields CDR1 GTSNPN and CDR2 SVGIG (reference sequence). Trimming cost V 8 bases and J 5 bases, with 16 bases left between them. The CDR3 sequence is 12 residues long. CDR3 nucleotide sequence: TGTGCCCAGGCCTCATCGTCCCACGAGCAGTACTTC. Protein product: CAQASSSHEQYF.

This clonotype has a count of ten or more. The V gene is TRBV28, the J gene TRBJ2-7; 8 bases match TRBD1. From germline, CDR1 is MDHEN and CDR2 SYDVKM. The V segment lost 4 bases and the J segment 2 bases; nucleotides outside the gene matches: 13. The CDR3 loop spans 17 amino acids. The CDR3 loop is CASSSTLGRGPTYEQYF. The CDR3 DNA reads TGTGCCAGCAGTTCTACCCTCGGCAGGGGGCCAACCTACGAGCAGTACTTC. The variable domain in full, completed from reference TRBV28 and TRBJ2-7, reads DVKVTQSSRYLVKRTGEKVFLECVQDMDHENMFWYRQDPGLGLRLIYFSYDVKMKEKGDIPEGYSVSREKKERFSLILESASTNQTSMYLCASSSTLGRGPTYEQYFGPGTRLTVT.

This sequence joins TRBV20-1 and TRBJ1-5; 9 bases align to TRBD1. Per the germline V gene, CDR1 is DFQATT and CDR2 is SNEGSKA (reference sequence). The V and J ends lost 6 bases and 1 base, in that order; junction bases with no gene match: 4. This CDR3 contains 14 residues. This chain's CDR3 is CSANRGQSNQPQHF. DNA of the CDR3: TGCAGTGCAAACAGGGGGCAGAGCAATCAGCCCCAGCATTTT.

The chain employs TRBV6-5 and TRBJ1-2; no firm D call. The germline V gene has CDR1 MNHEY and CDR2 SVGAGI. V was trimmed by 2 bases and J by 5 bases, leaving 18 bases between them. The CDR3 consists of 16 residues. CDR3 loop: CASSYHLSKGSYGYTF. For the CDR3, the DNA is TGTGCCAGCAGTTACCACCTCTCGAAGGGTTCTTATGGCTACACCTTC.

The genes are TRBV20-1 and TRBJ2-7, with D perhaps matching TRBD2 (5 bases). V was clipped by 2 bases and J by 6 bases, with 8 bases between them. The CDR3 extends over 11 amino acids. Germline assignment: CDR1 DFQATT and CDR2 SNEGSKA (reference sequence). The CDR3 here is CSARNGIEQYF. CDR3 nucleotide sequence: TGCAGTGCTAGAAACGGGATCGAGCAGTACTTC.

This clonotype was recorded at least ten times. The V and J genes are TRBV5-6 and TRBJ2-7; no clear D gene. V lost 1 base and J 2 bases, leaving 7 bases between the germline ends. The CDR3 extends over 13 amino acids. CDR1 SGHDT and CDR2 YYEEEE come from the germline V gene. The CDR3 coding sequence is TGTGCCAGCAGCTTGTGGTTGGCCTACGAGCAGTACTTC. Translated: CASSLWLAYEQYF.

The chain joins TRBV7-9 to TRBJ2-3; 12 positions agree with TRBD2. The CDR3 is made up of 18 amino acids. The V segment lost 5 bases and the J segment 4 bases; nucleotides outside the gene matches: 13. The germline V gene has CDR1 SEHNR and CDR2 FQNEAQ (reference sequence). The CDR3 DNA reads as TGTGCCAGCAGCCCCCAGAAGACTAGCGGGAGTGGGGCAGATACGCAGTATTTT. This codes for CASSPQKTSGSGADTQYF.

The rearrangement joins TRBV7-3 to TRBJ1-5; D is ambiguous. There are 13 residues in the CDR3. Germline CDR1 reads SGHTA; CDR2 reads FQGTGA. V was clipped by 3 bases and J by 3 bases, with 6 bases between them. DNA for the CDR3: TGTGCCAGCAGCTTCGGTATCAATCAGCCCCAGCATTTT. This encodes CASSFGINQPQHF.

In regard to this clonotype: An end of the junction does not agree with germline; a read error may underlie this. The V gene is TRBV7-3, the J gene TRBJ2-1; 8 bases map to TRBD2. CDR1 is SGHTA, CDR2 FQGTGA, per germline. The CDR3 has 17 amino acids. Written as DNA, the CDR3 is TGTGCCAGCAGCAAGAGTAGCGGGAAGAGCTCCTACATTGAGCAGTTCTTC. Translated: CASSKSSGKSSYIEQFF.

This clonotype was counted a few times. The chain couples TRBV6-1 to TRBJ2-5; D remains ambiguous. CDR1 is MNHNS and CDR2 is SASEGT in the germline V gene. Trimming shortened V by 1 base and J by 3 bases, and 15 bases separated the two germline ends. There are 16 residues in the CDR3. CDR3 coding DNA: TGTGCCAGCAGTGAAGAGGGTTCGTGGGGTAAAGAGACCCAGTACTTC. It specifies CASSEEGSWGKETQYF.

This clonotype was detected only a few times. V is TRBV30 and J is TRBJ2-1; D is ambiguous. V lost 4 bases to trimming and J lost 7 bases, with 8 bases between them. The CDR3 loop spans 11 amino acids. Per the germline V gene, CDR1 is GTSNPN and CDR2 is SVGIG (reference sequence). CDR3 sequence reads: CAWTISNEQFF. CDR3 DNA: TGTGCCTGGACAATTAGTAATGAGCAGTTCTTC.